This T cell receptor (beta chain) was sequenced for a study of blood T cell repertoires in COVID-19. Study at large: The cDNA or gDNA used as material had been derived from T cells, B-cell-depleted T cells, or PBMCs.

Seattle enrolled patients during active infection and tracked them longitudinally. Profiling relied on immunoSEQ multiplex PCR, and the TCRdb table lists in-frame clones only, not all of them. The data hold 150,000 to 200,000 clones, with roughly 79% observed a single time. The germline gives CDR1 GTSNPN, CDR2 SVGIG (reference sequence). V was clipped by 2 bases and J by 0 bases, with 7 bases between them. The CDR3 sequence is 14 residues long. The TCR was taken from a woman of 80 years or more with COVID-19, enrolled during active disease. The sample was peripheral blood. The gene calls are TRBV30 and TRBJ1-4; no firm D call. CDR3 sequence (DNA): TGTGCCTGGAGTTTCTTTGCAACTAATGAAAAACTGTTTTTT. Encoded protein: CAWSFFATNEKLFF.